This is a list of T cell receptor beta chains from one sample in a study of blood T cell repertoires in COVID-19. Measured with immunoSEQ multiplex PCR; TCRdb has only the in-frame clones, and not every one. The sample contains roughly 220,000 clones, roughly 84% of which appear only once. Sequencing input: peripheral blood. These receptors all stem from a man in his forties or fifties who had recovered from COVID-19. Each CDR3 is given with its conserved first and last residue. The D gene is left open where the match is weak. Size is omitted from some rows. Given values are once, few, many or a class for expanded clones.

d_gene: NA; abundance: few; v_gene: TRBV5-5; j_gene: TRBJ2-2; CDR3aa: CASSGSGETGELFF; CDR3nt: TGTGCCAGCAGCGGATCAGGGGAGACCGGGGAGCTGTTTTTT
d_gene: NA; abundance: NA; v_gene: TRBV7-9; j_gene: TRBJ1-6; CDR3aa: CASRFEPGTSLHF; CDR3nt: TGTGCCAGCAGATTCGAGCCGGGGACTTCCCTCCACTTT
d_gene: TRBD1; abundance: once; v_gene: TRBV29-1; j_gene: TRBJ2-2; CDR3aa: CSVQGAGTGELFF; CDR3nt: TGCAGCGTTCAGGGGGCTGGCACCGGGGAGCTGTTTTTT
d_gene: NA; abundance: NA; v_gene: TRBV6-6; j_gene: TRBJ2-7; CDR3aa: CASSYTPRGLYEQYF; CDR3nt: TGTGCCAGCAGTTACACCCCCAGGGGCCTCTACGAGCAGTACTTC
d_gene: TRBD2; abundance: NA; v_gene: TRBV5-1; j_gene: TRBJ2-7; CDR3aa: CASSLAGLASSSYEQYF; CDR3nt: TGCGCCAGCAGCTTGGCGGGACTAGCTTCGAGCTCCTACGAGCAGTACTTC
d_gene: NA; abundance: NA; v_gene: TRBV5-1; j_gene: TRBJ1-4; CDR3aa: CASSWQLRGAATNEKLFF; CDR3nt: TGCGCCAGCAGCTGGCAACTTCGTGGGGCTGCAACTAATGAAAAACTGTTTTTT
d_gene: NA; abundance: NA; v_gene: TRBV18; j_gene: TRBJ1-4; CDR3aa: CASSQGDEKLFF; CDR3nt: TGTGCCAGCTCACAGGGGGATGAAAAACTGTTTTTT
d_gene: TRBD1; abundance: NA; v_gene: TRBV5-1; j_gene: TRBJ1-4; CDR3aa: CASSLSRTGGKNEKLFF; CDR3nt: TGCGCCAGCAGCTTGTCTCGGACAGGGGGCAAGAATGAAAAACTGTTTTTT
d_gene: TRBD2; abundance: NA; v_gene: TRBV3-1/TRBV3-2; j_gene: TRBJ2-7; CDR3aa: CASSQGHSGRAWQYF; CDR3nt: TGTGCCAGCAGCCAAGGACATAGCGGGAGGGCCTGGCAGTACTTC
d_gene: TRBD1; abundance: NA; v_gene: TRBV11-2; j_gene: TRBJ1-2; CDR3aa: CASSLATGQDYGYTF; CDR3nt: TGTGCCAGCAGCTTAGCGACGGGACAGGACTATGGCTACACCTTC
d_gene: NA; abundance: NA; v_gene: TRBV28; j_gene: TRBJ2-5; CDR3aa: CASSSPGRGARETQYF; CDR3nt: TGTGCCAGCAGTTCCCCTGGGCGGGGTGCTCGGGAGACCCAGTACTTC
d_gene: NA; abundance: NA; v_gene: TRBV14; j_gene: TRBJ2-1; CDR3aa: CASSQEGREQFF; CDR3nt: TGTGCCAGCAGCCAAGAGGGCAGAGAGCAGTTCTTC
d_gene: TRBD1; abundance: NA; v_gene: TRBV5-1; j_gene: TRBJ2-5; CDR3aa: CASSSGQGLETQYF; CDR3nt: TGCGCCAGCAGCTCGGGACAGGGTCTTGAGACCCAGTACTTC
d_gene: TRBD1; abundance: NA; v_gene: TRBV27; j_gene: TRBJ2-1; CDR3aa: CASTPSQGAFNEQFF; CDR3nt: TGTGCCAGCACCCCATCACAGGGGGCTTTCAATGAGCAGTTCTTC
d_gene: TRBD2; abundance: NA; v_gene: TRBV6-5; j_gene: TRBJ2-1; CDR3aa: CASSYEGTSGRGEQFF; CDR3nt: TGTGCCAGCAGTTACGAGGGCACTAGCGGGAGGGGTGAGCAGTTCTTC
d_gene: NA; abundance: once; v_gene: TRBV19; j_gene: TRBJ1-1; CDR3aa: CASSIRRSEAFF; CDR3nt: TGTGCCAGTAGTATACGACGGAGTGAAGCTTTCTTT
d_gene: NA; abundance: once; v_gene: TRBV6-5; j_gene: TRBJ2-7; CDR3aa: CASGGTYEQYF; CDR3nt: TGTGCCTCGGGGGGCACCTACGAGCAGTACTTC
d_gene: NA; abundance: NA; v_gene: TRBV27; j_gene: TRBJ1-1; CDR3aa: CASTRGVGGNTEAFF; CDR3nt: TGTGCCAGCACAAGAGGCGTGGGGGGTAACACTGAAGCTTTCTTT
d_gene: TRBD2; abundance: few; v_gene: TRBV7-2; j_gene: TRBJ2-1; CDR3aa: CASSPNLADNEQFF; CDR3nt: TGTGCCAGCAGCCCAAATCTAGCGGACAATGAGCAGTTCTTC
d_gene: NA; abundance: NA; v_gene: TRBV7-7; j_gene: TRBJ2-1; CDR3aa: CASSLNYLRDNEQFF; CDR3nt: TGTGCCAGCAGCTTAAACTACCTCAGGGACAATGAGCAGTTCTTC
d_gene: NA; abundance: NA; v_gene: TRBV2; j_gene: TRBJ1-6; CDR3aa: CASSAGYGGSSYNSPLHF; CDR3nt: TGTGCCAGCAGTGCGGGGTACGGGGGGAGCTCCTATAATTCACCCCTCCACTTT
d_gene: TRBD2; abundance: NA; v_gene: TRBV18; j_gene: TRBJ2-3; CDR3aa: CASSPPGLAEPVTQYF; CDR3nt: TGTGCCAGCTCACCACCGGGACTAGCGGAACCTGTTACGCAGTATTTT
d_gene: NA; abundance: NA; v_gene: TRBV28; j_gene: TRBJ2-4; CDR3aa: CATLKGGTKNIQYF; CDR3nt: TGTGCCACCTTGAAGGGGGGGACCAAAAACATTCAGTACTTC
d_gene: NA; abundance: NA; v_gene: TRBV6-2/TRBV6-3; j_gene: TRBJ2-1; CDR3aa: CASSYSVVGEGEQFF; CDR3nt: TGTGCCAGCAGTTACTCCGTCGTCGGCGAGGGTGAGCAGTTCTTC
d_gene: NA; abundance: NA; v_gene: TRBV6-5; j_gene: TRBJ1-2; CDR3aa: CASSYAGWSNGYTF; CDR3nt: TGTGCCAGCAGTTACGCAGGGTGGAGCAATGGCTACACCTTC
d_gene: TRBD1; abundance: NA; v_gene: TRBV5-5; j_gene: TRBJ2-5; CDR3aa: CASSQPTGLETQYF; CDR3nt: TGTGCCAGCAGCCAACCGACAGGGTTGGAGACCCAGTACTTC
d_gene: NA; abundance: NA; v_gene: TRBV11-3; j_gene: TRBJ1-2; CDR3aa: CASSLGTPECCGYTF; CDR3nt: TGTGCCAGCAGCTTAGGCACCCCTGAGTGTTGTGGCTACACCTTC
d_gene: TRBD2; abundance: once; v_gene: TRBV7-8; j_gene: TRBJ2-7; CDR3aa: CASSTAGENTNEQYF; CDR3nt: TGTGCCAGCAGTACGGCGGGAGAGAATACCAACGAGCAGTACTTC
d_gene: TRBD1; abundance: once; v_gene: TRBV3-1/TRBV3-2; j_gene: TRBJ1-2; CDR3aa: CASSPTGGNYGYTF; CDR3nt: TGTGCCAGCAGTCCCACAGGGGGTAACTATGGCTACACCTTC
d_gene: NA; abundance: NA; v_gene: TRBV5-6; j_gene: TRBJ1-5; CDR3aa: CASSLTGFTLGQPQHF; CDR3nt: TGTGCCAGCAGCTTGACAGGGTTTACGTTGGGTCAGCCCCAGCATTTT
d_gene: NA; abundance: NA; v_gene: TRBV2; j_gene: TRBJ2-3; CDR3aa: CASSGTDSTDTQYF; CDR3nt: TGTGCCAGCAGTGGGACAGATAGCACAGATACGCAGTATTTT
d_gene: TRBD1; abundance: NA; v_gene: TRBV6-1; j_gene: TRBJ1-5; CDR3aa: CASSEDRGGNQPQHF; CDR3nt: TGTGCCAGCAGTGAAGACAGGGGTGGCAATCAGCCCCAGCATTTT
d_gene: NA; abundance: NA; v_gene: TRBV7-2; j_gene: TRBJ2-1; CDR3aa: CASSLSQSSYNEQFF; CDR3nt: TGTGCCAGCAGCTTATCACAGAGCTCCTACAATGAGCAGTTCTTC
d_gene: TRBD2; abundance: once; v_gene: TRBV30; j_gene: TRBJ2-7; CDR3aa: CAWGDRASGTVYEQYF; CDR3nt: TGTGCCTGGGGGGACCGGGCTAGCGGGACCGTCTACGAGCAGTACTTC
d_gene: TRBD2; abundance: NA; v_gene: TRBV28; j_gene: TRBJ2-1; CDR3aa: CASSAVTSGRDEQFF; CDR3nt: TGTGCCAGCAGTGCTGTGACTAGCGGGAGGGATGAGCAGTTCTTC
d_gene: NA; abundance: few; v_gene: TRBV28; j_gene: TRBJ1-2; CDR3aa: CASTLDGRGYGYTF; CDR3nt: TGTGCCAGCACCCTTGACGGAAGGGGCTATGGCTACACCTTC
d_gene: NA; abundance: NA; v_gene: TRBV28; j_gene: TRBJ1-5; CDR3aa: CASSAQTVEGQPQHF; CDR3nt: TGTGCCAGCAGCGCCCAGACAGTGGAGGGTCAGCCCCAGCATTTT
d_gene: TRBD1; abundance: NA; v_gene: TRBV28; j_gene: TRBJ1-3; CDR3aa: CASSLSGTGNGNTIYF; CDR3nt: TGTGCCAGCAGTTTATCTGGGACAGGGAACGGAAACACCATATATTTT
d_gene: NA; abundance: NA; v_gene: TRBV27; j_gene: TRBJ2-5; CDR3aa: CASRGGEGETQYF; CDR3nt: TGTGCCAGCAGAGGAGGGGAAGGGGAGACCCAGTACTTC
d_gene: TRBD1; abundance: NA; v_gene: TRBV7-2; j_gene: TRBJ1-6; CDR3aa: CASSSNSGTGGSPLHF; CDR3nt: TGTGCCAGCAGCTCTAACTCCGGGACAGGCGGGTCACCCCTCCACTTT
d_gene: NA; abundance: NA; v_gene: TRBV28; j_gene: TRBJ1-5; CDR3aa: CASLVGWGQPQHF; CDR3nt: TGTGCCAGCTTAGTAGGCTGGGGCCAGCCCCAGCATTTT
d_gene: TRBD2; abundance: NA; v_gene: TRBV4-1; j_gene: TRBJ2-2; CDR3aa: CASSQEGLAGGPGTGELFF; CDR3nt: TGCGCCAGCAGCCAGGAGGGACTAGCGGGAGGGCCTGGCACCGGGGAGCTGTTTTTT